The source of this T cell receptor beta chain is a study of PD-1 blockade in classical Hodgkin lymphoma. Study-level results: Similar baseline diversity was found in complete responders and newly diagnosed patients. Newly diagnosed patients were reported to exhibit reduced baseline TCR diversity relative to healthy donors.

Libraries were prepared by immunoSEQ multiplex PCR; TCRdb keeps only in-frame clonotypes and omits some of them. The data show about 22,000 clones, around three quarters seen once. Time point in this sample: cycle 4 day 1 (C4D1), after less than 7 weeks of nivolumab. Each patient's relapse followed autologous stem cell transplantation, and brentuximab vedotin exposure varied. Magnetic negative selection was used to purify CD4+ T cells from thawed PBMCs. This CDR3 is 15 amino acids long. V was clipped by 5 bases and J by 5 bases; unmatched bases: 9. The germline V gene encodes CDR1 LNHDA and CDR2 SQIVND (reference sequence). This clone ranks as medium-sized. Its antigen remains unidentified.

This receptor was obtained from a human donor with classical Hodgkin lymphoma. This specimen was CD4+ T cells from blood, taken before the fourth cycle of nivolumab. The chain combines TRBV19 with TRBJ1-2; TRBD1 matches 9 bases. The CDR3 sequence: CASSPGDRGGYGYTF. The CDR3 nucleotides are TGTGCCAGTAGTCCCGGAGACAGGGGGGGGTATGGCTACACCTTC. Supplemented by reference TRBV19 and TRBJ1-2, the full variable domain reads DGGITQSPKYLFRKEGQNVTLSCEQNLNHDAMYWYRQDPGQGLRLIYYSQIVNDFQKGDIAEGYSVSREKKESFPLTVTSAQKNPTAFYLCASSPGDRGGYGYTFGSGTRLTVV.